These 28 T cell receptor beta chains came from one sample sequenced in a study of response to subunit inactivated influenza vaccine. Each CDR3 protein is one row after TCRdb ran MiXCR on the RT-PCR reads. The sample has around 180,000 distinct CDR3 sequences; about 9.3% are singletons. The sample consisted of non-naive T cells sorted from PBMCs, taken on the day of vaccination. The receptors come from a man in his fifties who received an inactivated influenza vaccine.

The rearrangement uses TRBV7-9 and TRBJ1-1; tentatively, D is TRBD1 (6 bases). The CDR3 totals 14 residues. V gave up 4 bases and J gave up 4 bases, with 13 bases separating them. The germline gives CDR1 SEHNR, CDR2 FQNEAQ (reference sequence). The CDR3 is CASSSTGAGTEAFF. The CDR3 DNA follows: TGTGCCAGCAGCTCGACGGGGGCAGGCACTGAAGCTTTCTTT.

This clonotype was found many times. CDR3 region: CASSHRGQRGELFF. The CDR3 bases are TGTGCCAGCAGTCACAGAGGTCAGAGGGGGGAGCTGTTTTTT. The rearrangement uses TRBV27 and TRBJ2-2; D is ambiguous. Deletions cut 5 bases from V and 8 bases from J, with 15 bases between. Per germline, CDR1 MNHEY and CDR2 SMNVEV (reference sequence). The length of the CDR3 is 14 residues.

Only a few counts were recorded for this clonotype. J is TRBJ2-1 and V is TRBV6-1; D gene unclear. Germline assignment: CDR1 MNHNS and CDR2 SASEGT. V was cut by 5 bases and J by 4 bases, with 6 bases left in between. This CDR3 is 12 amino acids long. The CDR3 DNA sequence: TGTGCCAGCAGTATGTTTTACAATGAGCAGTTCTTC. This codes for CASSMFYNEQFF.

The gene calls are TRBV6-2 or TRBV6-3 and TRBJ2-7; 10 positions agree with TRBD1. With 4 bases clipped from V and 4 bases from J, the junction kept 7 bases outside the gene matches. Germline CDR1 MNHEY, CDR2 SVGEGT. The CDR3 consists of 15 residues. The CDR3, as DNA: TGTGCCAGCAGTTCCCGGGACAGGGGTACGTACGAGCAGTACTTC. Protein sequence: CASSSRDRGTYEQYF.

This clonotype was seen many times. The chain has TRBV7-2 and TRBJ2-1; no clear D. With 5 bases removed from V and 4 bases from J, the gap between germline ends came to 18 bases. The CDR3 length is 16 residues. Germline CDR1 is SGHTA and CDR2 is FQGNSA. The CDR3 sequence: CASSRIQFTDYNEQFF. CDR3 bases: TGTGCCAGCAGCCGCATCCAATTTACCGATTACAATGAGCAGTTCTTC.

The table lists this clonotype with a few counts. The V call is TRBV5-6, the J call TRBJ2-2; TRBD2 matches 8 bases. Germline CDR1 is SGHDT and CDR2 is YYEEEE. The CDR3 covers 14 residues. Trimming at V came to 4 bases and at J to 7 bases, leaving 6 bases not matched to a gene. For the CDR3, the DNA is TGTGCCAGCAGCCCCCGACTAGCGAACGGGGAGCTGTTTTTT. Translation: CASSPRLANGELFF.

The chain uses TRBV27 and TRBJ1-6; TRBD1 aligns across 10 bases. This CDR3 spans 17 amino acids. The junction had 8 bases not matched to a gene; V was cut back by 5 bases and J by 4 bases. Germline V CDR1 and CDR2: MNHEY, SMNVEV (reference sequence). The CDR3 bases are TGTGCCAGCAGTCGAAAGACAGGGGGCGCATATAATTCACCCCTCCACTTT. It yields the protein CASSRKTGGAYNSPLHF.

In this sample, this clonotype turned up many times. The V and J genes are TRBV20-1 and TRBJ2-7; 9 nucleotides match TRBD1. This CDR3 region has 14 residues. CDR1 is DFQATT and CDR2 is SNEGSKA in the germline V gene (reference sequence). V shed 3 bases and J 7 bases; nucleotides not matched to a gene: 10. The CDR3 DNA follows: TGCAGTGCTAGTCGTCTAGACAGGGGGAGGGAGCAGTACTTC. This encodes CSASRLDRGREQYF.

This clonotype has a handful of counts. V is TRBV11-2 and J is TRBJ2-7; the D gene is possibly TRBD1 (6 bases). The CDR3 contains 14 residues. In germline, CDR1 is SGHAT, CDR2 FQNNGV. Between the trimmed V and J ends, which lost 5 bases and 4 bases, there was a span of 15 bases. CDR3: CASSHPQQGYEQYF. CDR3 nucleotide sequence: TGTGCCAGCAGCCATCCTCAACAGGGTTACGAGCAGTACTTC.

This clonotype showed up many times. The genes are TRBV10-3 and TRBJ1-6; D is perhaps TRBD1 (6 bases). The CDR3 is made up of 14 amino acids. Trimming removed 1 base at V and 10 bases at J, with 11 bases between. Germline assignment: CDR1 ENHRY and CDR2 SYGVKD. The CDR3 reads CAISEWGRGSPLHF. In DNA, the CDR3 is TGTGCCATCAGTGAGTGGGGGAGGGGGTCACCCCTCCACTTT.

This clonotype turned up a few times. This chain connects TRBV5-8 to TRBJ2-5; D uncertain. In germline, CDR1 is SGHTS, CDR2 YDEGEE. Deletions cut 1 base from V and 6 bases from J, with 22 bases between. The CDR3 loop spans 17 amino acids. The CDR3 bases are TGTGCCAGCAGCTTGCTATCGGATATCCAAGAGCTTAAGACCCAGTACTTC. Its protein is CASSLLSDIQELKTQYF.

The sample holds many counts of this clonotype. CDR3 DNA sequence: TGTGCCAGCAGCCAAGCTGGCCTTAACACCGGGGAGCTGTTTTTT. It codes for CASSQAGLNTGELFF. The chain joins TRBV3-1 to TRBJ2-2; D remains ambiguous. The CDR3 consists of 15 residues. V was cut by 1 base and J by 2 bases, with 8 bases left in between. In germline, CDR1 is LGHDT, CDR2 YNNKEL (reference sequence).

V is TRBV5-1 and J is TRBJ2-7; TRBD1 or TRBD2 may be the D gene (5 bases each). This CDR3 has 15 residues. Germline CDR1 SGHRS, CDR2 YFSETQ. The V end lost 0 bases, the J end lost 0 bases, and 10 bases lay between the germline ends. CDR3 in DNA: TGCGCCAGCAGCTTGGGGGGGAGCACCTCCTACGAGCAGTACTTC. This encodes CASSLGGSTSYEQYF.

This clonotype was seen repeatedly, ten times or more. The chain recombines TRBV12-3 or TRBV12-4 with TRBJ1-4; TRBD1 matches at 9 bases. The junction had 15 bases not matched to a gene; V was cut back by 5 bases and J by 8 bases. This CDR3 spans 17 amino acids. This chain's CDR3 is CASSPRPGTGIAEKLFF. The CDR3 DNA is TGTGCCAGCAGTCCGCGTCCCGGGACAGGGATCGCAGAAAAACTGTTTTTT.

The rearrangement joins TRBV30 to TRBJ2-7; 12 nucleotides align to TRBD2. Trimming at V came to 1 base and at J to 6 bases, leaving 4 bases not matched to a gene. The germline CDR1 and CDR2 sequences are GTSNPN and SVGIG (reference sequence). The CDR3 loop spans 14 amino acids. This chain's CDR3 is CAWSGGLAGSEQYF. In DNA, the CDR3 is TGTGCCTGGAGTGGAGGACTAGCGGGATCCGAGCAGTACTTC.

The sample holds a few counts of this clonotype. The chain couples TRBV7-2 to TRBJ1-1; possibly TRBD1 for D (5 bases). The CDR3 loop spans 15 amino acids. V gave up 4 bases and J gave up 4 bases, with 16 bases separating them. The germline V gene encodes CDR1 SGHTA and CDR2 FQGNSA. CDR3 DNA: TGTGCCAGCAGCTCCTCAGGGTCAGGTTTCACTGAAGCTTTCTTT. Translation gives CASSSSGSGFTEAFF.

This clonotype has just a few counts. The CDR3 DNA sequence: TGTGCCAGCAGAAGTGACTGGGGAGGGGGAGAGACCCAGTACTTC. Its protein product is CASRSDWGGGETQYF. The rearrangement joins TRBV6-1 to TRBJ2-5; possibly TRBD2 for D (7 bases). The CDR3 extends over 15 amino acids. CDR1 and CDR2 from the germline V gene are MNHNS and SASEGT. The V end lost 6 bases, the J end lost 4 bases, and 18 bases lay between the germline ends.

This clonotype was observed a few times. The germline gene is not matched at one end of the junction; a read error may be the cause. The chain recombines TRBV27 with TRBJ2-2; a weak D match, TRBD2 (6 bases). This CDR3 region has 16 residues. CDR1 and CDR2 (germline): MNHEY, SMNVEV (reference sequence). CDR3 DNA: TGTGCCAGCAGTTACTCGGGACGGGGGAACGCCGGGGAGCTGTTTTTT. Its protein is CASSYSGRGNAGELFF.

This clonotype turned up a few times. CDR3 sequence reads: CASSHLSTIYF. The CDR3 coding sequence is TGTGCCAGCAGCCACCTGAGCACCATATATTTT. The V gene is TRBV5-6, the J gene TRBJ1-3, with D hard to call. The CDR3 spans 11 residues. Trimming stripped 4 bases from V and 9 bases from J, with 8 bases between. CDR1 and CDR2 from the germline V gene are SGHDT and YYEEEE. The whole variable domain, remainder taken from reference TRBV5-6 and TRBJ1-3, is DAGVTQSPTHLIKTRGQQVTLRCSPKSGHDTVSWYQQALGQGPQFIFQYYEEEERQRGNFPDRFSGHQFPNYSSELNVNALLLGDSALYLCASSHLSTIYFGEGSWLTVV.

The CDR3 nucleotides read TGTGCCAGCAGTTCAGGGCGAAATCAGCCCCAGCATTTT. Protein: CASSSGRNQPQHF. The rearrangement uses TRBV27 and TRBJ1-5, with D possibly matching TRBD1 (5 bases). V lost 4 bases and J lost 4, with 8 bases in between. There are 13 residues in the CDR3. Per the germline V gene, CDR1 is MNHEY and CDR2 is SMNVEV (reference sequence).

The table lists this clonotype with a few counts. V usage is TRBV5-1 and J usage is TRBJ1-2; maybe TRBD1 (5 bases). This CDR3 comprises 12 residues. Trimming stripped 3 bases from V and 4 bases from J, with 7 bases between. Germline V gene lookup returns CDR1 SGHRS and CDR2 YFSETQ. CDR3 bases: TGCGCCAGCAGCTGGGGGAGCTATGGCTACACCTTC. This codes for CASSWGSYGYTF.

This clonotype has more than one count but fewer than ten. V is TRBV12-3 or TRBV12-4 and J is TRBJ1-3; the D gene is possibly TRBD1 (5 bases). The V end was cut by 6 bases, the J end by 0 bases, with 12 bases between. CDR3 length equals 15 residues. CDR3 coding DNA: TGTGCCAGCAGGGAACAGGTGAACTCTGGAAACACCATATATTTT. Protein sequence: CASREQVNSGNTIYF.

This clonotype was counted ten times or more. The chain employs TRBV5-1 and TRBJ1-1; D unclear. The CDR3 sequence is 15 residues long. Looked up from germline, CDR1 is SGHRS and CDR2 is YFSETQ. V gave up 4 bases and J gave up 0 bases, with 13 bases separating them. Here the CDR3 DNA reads TGCGCCAGCAGCACCCTACCTACTCTGAACACTGAAGCTTTCTTT. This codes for CASSTLPTLNTEAFF. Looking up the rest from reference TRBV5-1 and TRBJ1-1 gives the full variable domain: KAGVTQTPRYLIKTRGQQVTLSCSPISGHRSVSWYQQTPGQGLQFLFEYFSETQRNKGNFPGRFSGRQFSNSRSEMNVSTLELGDSALYLCASSTLPTLNTEAFFGQGTRLTVV.

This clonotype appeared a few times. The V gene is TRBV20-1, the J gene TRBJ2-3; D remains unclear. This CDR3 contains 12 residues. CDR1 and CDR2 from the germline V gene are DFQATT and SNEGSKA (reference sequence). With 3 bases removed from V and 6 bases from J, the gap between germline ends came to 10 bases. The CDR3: CSASASMDTQYF. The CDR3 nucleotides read TGCAGTGCTAGCGCCTCTATGGATACGCAGTATTTT.

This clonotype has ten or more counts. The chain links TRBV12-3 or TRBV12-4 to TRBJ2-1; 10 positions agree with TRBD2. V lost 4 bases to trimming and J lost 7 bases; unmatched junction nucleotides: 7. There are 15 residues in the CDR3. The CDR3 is CASSSSGLALNEQFF. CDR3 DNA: TGTGCCAGCAGTTCCTCGGGACTAGCGTTGAATGAGCAGTTCTTC.

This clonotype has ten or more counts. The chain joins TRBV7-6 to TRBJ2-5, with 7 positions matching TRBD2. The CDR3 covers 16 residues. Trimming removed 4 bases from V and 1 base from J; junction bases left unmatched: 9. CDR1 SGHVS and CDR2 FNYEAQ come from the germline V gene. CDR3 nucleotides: TGTGCCAGCAGCTCCCCATGGCGGACTAGCCAAGAGACCCAGTACTTC. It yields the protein CASSSPWRTSQETQYF.

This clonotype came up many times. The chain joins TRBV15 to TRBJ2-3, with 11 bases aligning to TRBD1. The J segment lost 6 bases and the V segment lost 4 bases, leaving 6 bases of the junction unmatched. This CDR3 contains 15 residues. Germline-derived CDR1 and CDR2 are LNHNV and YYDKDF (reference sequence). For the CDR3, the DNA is TGTGCCACCAGCATGTGGACAGGGGGCCTGGATACGCAGTATTTT. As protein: CATSMWTGGLDTQYF.

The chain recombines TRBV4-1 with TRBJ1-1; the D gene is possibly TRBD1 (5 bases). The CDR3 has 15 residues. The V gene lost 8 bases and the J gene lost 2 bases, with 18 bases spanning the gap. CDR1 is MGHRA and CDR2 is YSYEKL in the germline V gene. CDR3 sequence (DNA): TGCGCCAGCGGCTTTACCGGGGGTCCAAACACTGAAGCTTTCTTT. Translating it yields CASGFTGGPNTEAFF.